A single sample is the source of the 8 T cell receptor beta chains below, sequenced in a study of shared clonotypes between healthy human individuals. The assay was immunoSEQ multiplex PCR, and TCRdb's table has in-frame clones only and misses some. The sample lists about 470,000 clones, about four fifths occurring once. The sequenced sample was PBMCs. These receptor sequences come from a middle-aged woman in good health. Some clones in this sample may be carry-over from other donors' samples.

This sequence joins TRBV2 and TRBJ2-7; 9 bases agree with TRBD1. This CDR3 contains 13 residues. CDR1 and CDR2 (germline): SNHLY, FYNNEI. Germline trimming cut 10 bases from V and 4 bases from J; bases unmatched to any gene: 8. In DNA form, the CDR3 reads TGTGCCACCACCCGACAGGGGGAGTACGAGCAGTACTTC. It yields the protein CATTRQGEYEQYF.

As to this clone: Additional DNA sequences in this sample encode the identical CDR3. This chain connects TRBV18 to TRBJ1-1; D gene uncertain. The CDR3 is 13 residues long. Per the germline V gene, CDR1 is KGHSH and CDR2 is LQKENI. Trimming removed 3 bases at V and 1 base at J, with 6 bases between. CDR3 in amino acids: CASSPGGNTEAFF. Written as DNA, the CDR3 is TGTGCCAGCTCACCGGGTGGGAACACTGAAGCTTTCTTT. Variable domain in full (rest from reference TRBV18 and TRBJ1-1): NAGVMQNPRHLVRRRGQEARLRCSPMKGHSHVYWYRQLPEEGLKFMVYLQKENIIDESGMPKERFSAEFPKEGPSILRIQQVVRGDSAAYFCASSPGGNTEAFFGQGTRLTVV.

This clone was observed at least ten times. The chain joins TRBV7-3 to TRBJ2-2; 16 nucleotides align to TRBD2. V shed 5 bases and J 6 bases; nucleotides not matched to a gene: 3. CDR1 SGHTA and CDR2 FQGTGA come from the germline V gene. There are 16 residues in the CDR3. In nucleotides, the CDR3 is TGTGCCAGCAGCCTGGGACTAGCGGGAGGGTCCGGGGAGCTGTTTTTT. As protein: CASSLGLAGGSGELFF.

V gene TRBV7-6 combines with J gene TRBJ2-2, with D hard to call. The CDR3 has 13 amino acids. Germline-derived CDR1 and CDR2 are SGHVS and FNYEAQ. Trimming took 3 bases from V and 5 from J, leaving 7 bases between them. The CDR3 protein is CASSFAETGELFF. Here the CDR3 DNA reads TGTGCCAGCAGCTTTGCCGAGACCGGGGAGCTGTTTTTT.

The CDR3 protein is CASSLDIQPQHF. The CDR3 DNA is TGTGCCAGCAGCCTCGACATTCAGCCCCAGCATTTT. The chain employs TRBV7-9 and TRBJ1-5; D unresolved. The length of the CDR3 is 12 residues. The V end was cut by 5 bases, the J end by 6 bases, with 8 bases between. Germline V gene data show CDR1 as SEHNR and CDR2 as FQNEAQ (reference sequence).

In its sample, this clone was seen a few times. The genes are TRBV7-2 and TRBJ1-2, with 10 bases lining up with TRBD1. Trimming cost V 4 bases and J 6 bases; bases outside gene matches: 8. Looked up from germline, CDR1 is SGHTA and CDR2 is FQGNSA. The CDR3 spans 15 residues. The DNA for the CDR3 is TGTGCCAGCAGCTCGGGACAGGGGCTAGGTCATGGCTACACCTTC. Translated, it gives CASSSGQGLGHGYTF.

The chain couples TRBV4-2 to TRBJ1-2; D is perhaps TRBD1 (5 bases). CDR1 is LGHNA, CDR2 YNFKEQ, per germline. The CDR3 contains 14 residues. V was clipped by 1 base and J by 4 bases, with 10 bases between them. The CDR3 coding sequence is TGTGCCAGCAGCCAAGTTGGGGCAGGCTATGGCTACACCTTC. Translated: CASSQVGAGYGYTF.

The rearrangement uses TRBV2 and TRBJ1-3; D is unclear. This CDR3 has 13 residues. CDR1 is SNHLY, CDR2 FYNNEI, per germline. The germline V and J ends were trimmed by 6 bases and 0 bases, with 6 bases remaining between them. The CDR3 region is CASSGDSGNTIYF. CDR3 in DNA: TGTGCCAGCAGCGGGGACTCTGGAAACACCATATATTTT. Full variable domain (missing parts from reference TRBV2 and TRBJ1-3): EPEVTQTPSHQVTQMGQEVILRCVPISNHLYFYWYRQILGQKVEFLVSFYNNEISEKSEIFDDQFSVERPDGSNFTLKIRSTKLEDSAMYFCASSGDSGNTIYFGEGSWLTVV.